Reported below is one TCR beta chain. This specimen comes from a study of T cell changes during pregnancy in multiple sclerosis. Germline V gives CDR1 SEHNR, CDR2 FQNEAQ (reference sequence). This CDR3 has 18 residues. V lost 0 bases, J lost 3 bases, and 20 bases lay in between. The table came from immunoSEQ multiplex PCR; TCRdb's copy has only in-frame clones and leaves some out. Among tens of thousands of clones listed, 75% to 90% were seen once. The chain is built from TRBV7-9 and TRBJ1-1; weak D call: TRBD1 (5 bases). This specimen was CD4+ T cells from peripheral blood mononuclear cells, taken in the third trimester of pregnancy. This sequence was found in a female donor with multiple sclerosis, enrolled in a pregnancy study. The CDR3 sequence is CASSLALLPRGVDTEAFF. In nucleotides, the CDR3 is TGTGCCAGCAGCTTAGCACTCCTTCCCCGGGGGGTTGACACTGAAGCTTTCTTT.